This T cell receptor beta chain was captured in a study of metastatic and nonmetastatic thyroid tumors. Overall study: The authors compared repertoires across blood and tumor or nodule tissue from malignant and benign thyroid patients.

Not a single patient had been given any form of treatment at any point before undergoing thyroid surgery. Whole-study findings and limits: A significant increase in TCR beta diversity was reportedly seen in malignant thyroid tumors relative to benign nodules, in blood and tumor.

From the PCR reads, TCRdb re-called clones with MiXCR. The sample has around 20,000 clones, about 11% seen once. This clone was seen ten or more times. The antigen remains unidentified. V was pared by 2 bases and J by 7 bases, with 14 bases between. This CDR3 has 14 amino acids. The germline V gene encodes CDR1 DFQATT and CDR2 SNEGSKA (reference sequence). The sequenced sample was blood. The TCR was taken from a female donor with papillary thyroid cancer or a benign thyroid nodule (not recorded which). Some clones in this sample may be carry-over from other donors' samples. The chain employs TRBV20-1 and TRBJ1-4, with D possibly being TRBD1 (6 bases). CDR3: CSARKGDASEKLFF. The CDR3 DNA follows: TGCAGTGCTAGAAAGGGGGACGCCAGTGAAAAACTGTTTTTT.